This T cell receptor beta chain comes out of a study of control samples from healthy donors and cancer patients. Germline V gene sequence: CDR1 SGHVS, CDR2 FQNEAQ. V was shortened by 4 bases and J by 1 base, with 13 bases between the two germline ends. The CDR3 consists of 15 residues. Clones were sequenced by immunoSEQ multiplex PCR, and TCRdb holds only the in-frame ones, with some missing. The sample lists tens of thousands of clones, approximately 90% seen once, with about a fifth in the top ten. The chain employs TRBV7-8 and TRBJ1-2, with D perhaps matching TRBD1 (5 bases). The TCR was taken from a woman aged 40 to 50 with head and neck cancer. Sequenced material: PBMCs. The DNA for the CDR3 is TGTGCCAGCAGCTCAGTACAGGTTATTAACTATGGCTACACCTTC. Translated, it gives CASSSVQVINYGYTF. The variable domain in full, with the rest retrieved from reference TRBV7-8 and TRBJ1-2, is GAGVSQSPRYKVAKRGQDVALRCDPISGHVSLFWYQQALGQGPEFLTYFQNEAQLDKSGLPSDRFFAERPEGSVSTLKIQRTQQEDSAVYLCASSSVQVINYGYTFGSGTRLTVV.